Sequencing of this T cell receptor beta chain was carried out in a study of tumor-infiltrating lymphocytes in primary liver carcinoma (dated by TCRdb to the late 2010s). Study-wide context: The five patients, three men and two women aged 30 to 69 years, had hepatocellular carcinoma (four) or combined HCC and intrahepatic cholangiocarcinoma (one). The five patients had tumors staged T1-T3 N0M0, with maximum diameters ranging from about 4 to 11 cm. Samples yielded roughly 3.65 to 7.13 million productive TCRbeta reads; read depth did not differ significantly between tissue types. For each liver tumor, the study sampled five regions along with adjacent normal tissue and blood, and applied TCRbeta repertoire sequencing, expression microarrays and whole-exome sequencing. A total of about 35 specimens from 5 patients, comprising 25 or so tumor regions, 5 adjacent noncancerous liver tissues and 5 peripheral blood samples, were covered by TCRbeta repertoire sequencing. Agilent mRNA microarray profiling was performed on the roughly 27 tumor region samples to relate TCRbeta repertoire diversity to the local molecular phenotype. Technical replicate repertoires showed high reproducibility, with mean shared-clone rates roughly 0.88 and correlation coefficients above 0.95. The paper's findings and limits, for the study overall: Repertoire overlap was higher between tumor regions (mean roughly 35%) than tumor-adjacent (approximately 17%) or tumor-blood (about 15%) pairs, consistent with antigen-driven expansion. Only the TCR beta chain was sequenced, so true repertoire diversity is likely underestimated because unpaired alpha chains were not captured. Only five patients were included in the study, and the authors note that the findings should be validated in a larger study. Only about 7-24% of top clones were present in all five regions of a tumor, suggesting spatial heterogeneity of tumor-infiltrating T cells. Since the samples were bulk and unsorted, there was no way to compare CD4+ and CD8+ T cell repertoires. The top 250 clones made up a significantly larger repertoire fraction in tumors than in blood (p = 0.039).

Using a constant-region primer and ProtoScript II reverse transcriptase, TCRbeta-specific cDNA was reverse-transcribed from around 500 ng total RNA. TCRbeta libraries were built with three nested multiplex PCR rounds, a slightly modified ARM-PCR procedure. Each of the first two PCR rounds ran for approximately 10 cycles and used multiplex TRBV1-TRBV30 forward primers together with a Cbeta reverse primer. A final 25-cycle PCR with Deep VentR polymerase added sample barcodes and Illumina adapters. Before sequencing, amplicons of 200-500 bp were purified from gel using a QIAquick gel extraction kit. TCRbeta amplicons were sequenced on an Illumina HiSeq 2500 with 250-bp paired-end reads. Processing in the source paper ran as follows. Quality trimming of reads was performed with Trimmomatic v0.33, and paired reads were merged with FLASH v1.2.11 so that full CDR3 sequences could be recovered. V, D and J germline segments were assigned to the rearranged TCRbeta sequences using MiGEC v1.2.1b. Clonotype statistics and Shannon-Wiener diversity indices were computed with VDJtools v1.0.0. To reduce sampling bias, subsequent analyses other than the diversity analysis used only the 250 most abundant clonotypes in each sample. In TCRdb, the public reads were trimmed at Q25 with fastp and aligned with MiXCR, with productive beta chains retained. For every CDR3 protein sequence, its rows merge into one entry that carries the most common genes and DNA. These V and J calls originate from TCRdb's pipeline instead of the authors' own analysis. The sample includes 24,000 or so distinct CDR3 sequences, with 75% to 80% observed a single time. The top ten clones comprise around 33% of the sample.

Total RNA and DNA were co-extracted without cell sorting from roughly 20-30 mg of bulk tissue using the AllPrep DNA/RNA mini kit. Between late 2015 and 2016, about 5 patients in China with histopathologically diagnosed primary liver carcinoma had surgical resection. At the time of sampling, the patients were treatment-naive and had chronic HBV infection. Each tumor was sampled at five spatially separated regions: the tumor centre plus the superior, inferior, left-lateral and right-lateral poles. According to histology, viable tumor cells made up more than 80% of every tumor sample. Fresh tumor and adjacent tissue pieces were bisected, with one half stored in RNAlater at -80 degrees C and the other half sent for histology. In regard to this clonotype: Its antigen is not yet known. A read error is likely, as this CDR3 ends without the conserved phenylalanine or tryptophan.

Unmatched junction bases come to 22, with V trimmed by 3 bases and J by 6 bases. Both ends counted, the CDR3 spans 19 residues. Left in the record is the CDR3 DNA by itself, 57 bases read in frame from the first base. This TCR was sampled from a woman younger than 45 with primary liver carcinoma and hepatitis B virus infection. The chain is encoded by TRBV12-3 or TRBV12-4 joined to TRBJ1-2, with 7 bases matching TRBD1. Sample: liver tumor tissue from sampling region 5. The label giving this sample's cell subset or site can be read as: tumor region T5, tumor centre. The sequenced DNA is TGTGCCAGCAGTTTCTTTCAGTTCAGGGGACAGTTCCCTGGTGATGGCTACACCATC. Translation gives CASSFFQFRGQFPGDGYTI.